The T cell receptor beta chain described here comes from a study of monozygotic twins with inflammatory bowel disease. Study-wide points: Support was lacking for any single strong IBD-associated signal or clonotype. Compared with healthy co-twins, IBD patients showed reduced TCRbeta repertoire diversity by inverse Simpson.

Around 3,600 ng of total RNA went into each TCR library. Eight separate reactions for every sample produced the cDNA. TCRdb reprocessed the 5' RACE reads, keeping one entry per CDR3 protein, no DNA. The sample table sets out under 350,000 distinct CDR3 sequences. The CDR3 extends over 16 amino acids. Germline V gives CDR1 SGHRS, CDR2 YFSETQ. In regard to this clonotype: Its specificity is unknown.

The chain uses TRBV5-1 and TRBJ2-2; TCRdb's D call of TRBD1 is untestable without DNA. This TCR derives from a human donor with ulcerative colitis or Crohn's disease, or a healthy co-twin of an affected twin (not recorded which). Sequenced sample: blood. CDR3 sequence: CASSPPTGHLTGELFF.